The 31 T cell receptor beta chains below were found in one sample sequenced in a study of T cell responses to AZD1222 COVID-19 vaccine. TCRdb's table, derived via immunoSEQ multiplex PCR, lists solely in-frame clones and lacks some. Of about 190,000 clones in the sample, approximately 92% are singletons; the top ten hold approximately 1.5%. The input for sequencing was peripheral blood, taken on day 0 of AZD1222 vaccination. The receptors here all came from an adult in good health.

The chain is built from TRBV3-1 (or the pseudogene TRBV3-2) and TRBJ1-5; D gene uncertain. Trimming left V 0 bases short and J 7 bases short, with 13 bases between. The CDR3 extends over 15 amino acids. From germline, CDR1 is LGHDT and CDR2 YNNKEL (reference sequence). The CDR3 DNA reads as TGTGCCAGCAGCCAAGATCGGGTCCCAGGACAGCCCCAGCATTTT. It codes for CASSQDRVPGQPQHF.

This chain uses TRBV27 with TRBJ1-2; possibly TRBD1 for D (5 bases). The CDR3 runs 16 residues. Germline CDR1 MNHEY, CDR2 SMNVEV (reference sequence). The V gene lost 6 bases and the J gene lost 1 base, with 18 bases spanning the gap. In DNA, the CDR3 is TGTGCCAGCAGCCAAAGGGGACGGATAGATAACTATGGCTACACCTTC. This sequence encodes CASSQRGRIDNYGYTF.

The chain employs TRBV27 and TRBJ2-1, with 8 bases fitting TRBD1. V lost 2 bases, J lost 7 bases, and 7 bases stayed unmatched. The CDR3 covers 15 residues. Looked up from germline, CDR1 is MNHEY and CDR2 is SMNVEV (reference sequence). CDR3 sequence (DNA): TGTGCCAGCAGTTTAAGACAGGGGCTATGGAATGAGCAGTTCTTC. The encoded protein is CASSLRQGLWNEQFF.

V usage is TRBV3-1 (or the pseudogene TRBV3-2) and J usage is TRBJ2-7; tentatively, D is TRBD1 (6 bases). Trimming pared 1 base from V and 1 base from J, leaving 8 bases between. This CDR3 region has 14 residues. Germline assignment: CDR1 LGHDT and CDR2 YNNKEL (reference sequence). CDR3 in amino acids: CASSQGGPSYEQYF. CDR3 coding DNA: TGTGCCAGCAGCCAAGGGGGGCCTTCCTACGAGCAGTACTTC.

The J gene is TRBJ2-3, the V gene TRBV7-3, with D possibly TRBD2 on 7 matching bases. V was cut by 5 bases and J by 3 bases, with 21 bases left in between. This CDR3 spans 17 amino acids. Germline lookup yields CDR1 SGHTA and CDR2 FQGTGA. Here the CDR3 reads CASSPTPGLGGTDTQYF. CDR3 bases: TGTGCCAGCAGCCCGACACCCGGACTAGGGGGAACAGATACGCAGTATTTT.

V is TRBV19 and J is TRBJ1-1; no clear D gene. Germline assignment: CDR1 LNHDA and CDR2 SQIVND (reference sequence). Trimming pared 5 bases from V and 4 bases from J, leaving 8 bases between. The CDR3 loop spans 12 amino acids. CDR3 DNA sequence: TGTGCCAGTAGTTGGGTTAGCACTGAAGCTTTCTTT. Encoded protein: CASSWVSTEAFF.

The genes are TRBV11-2 and TRBJ1-5; D possibly corresponds to TRBD1 (5 bases). The germline V gene encodes CDR1 SGHAT and CDR2 FQNNGV. The V gene lost 5 bases and the J gene lost 4 bases, with 18 bases spanning the gap. The CDR3 contains 16 residues. Here the CDR3 DNA reads TGTGCCAGCAGCCTCAGAGGGACGGGTTCAAATCAGCCCCAGCATTTT. Encoded protein: CASSLRGTGSNQPQHF.

This clone was recorded once. This sequence joins TRBV6-1 and TRBJ1-4; the match to TRBD1 covers 10 bases. This CDR3 is built from 16 residues. Germline V gene sequence: CDR1 MNHNS, CDR2 SASEGT. The V segment lost 3 bases and the J segment 2 bases; nucleotides outside the gene matches: 3. DNA for the CDR3: TGTGCCAGCAGTGAGGGACAGGGGATCACTAATGAAAAACTGTTTTTT. Encoded protein: CASSEGQGITNEKLFF.

The chain joins TRBV4-1 to TRBJ1-5; 12 bases match TRBD1. The CDR3 extends over 15 amino acids. The germline V gene has CDR1 MGHRA and CDR2 YSYEKL. The ends lost 9 bases at V and 6 bases at J; junction bases unmatched: 9. The CDR3 loop is CASTLGQGAGQPQHF. For the CDR3, the DNA is TGCGCCAGTACGCTGGGACAGGGGGCCGGTCAGCCCCAGCATTTT.

The V call is TRBV3-1 (or the pseudogene TRBV3-2), the J call TRBJ2-7; no reliable D call. Per the germline V gene, CDR1 is LGHDT and CDR2 is YNNKEL (reference sequence). The CDR3 runs to 15 residues. Trimming left V 0 bases short and J 2 bases short, with 11 bases between. The CDR3 spells CASSQDVARAYEQYF. Here the CDR3 DNA reads TGTGCCAGCAGCCAAGACGTAGCCCGCGCCTACGAGCAGTACTTC.

CDR3: CASSPSAGQGEAFF. The CDR3 bases are TGTGCCAGCAGCCCATCGGCGGGACAGGGAGAAGCTTTCTTT. This chain links TRBV11-2 with TRBJ1-1, with 9 bases lining up with TRBD1. J was trimmed by 8 bases and V by 5 bases; bases with no gene match: 9. This CDR3 is 14 amino acids long. Germline V lookup: CDR1 SGHAT, CDR2 FQNNGV.

The chain is built from TRBV3-1 (or the pseudogene TRBV3-2) and TRBJ1-6; possible D gene TRBD1, 6 bases. CDR3 length: 15 amino acids. Germline CDR1 is LGHDT and CDR2 is YNNKEL (reference sequence). Trimming took off 4 bases at V and 5 bases at J, with 12 bases between the two ends. The CDR3 sequence: CASSLTGRDNSPLHF. CDR3 DNA sequence: TGTGCCAGCAGCCTAACAGGGCGAGATAATTCACCCCTCCACTTT.

The count of this clone is one. The rearrangement links TRBV14 to TRBJ1-6; D uncertain. CDR3 size: 13 residues. V lost 1 base and J 10 bases, leaving 8 bases between the germline ends. Germline values: CDR1 SGHDN, CDR2 FVKESK. CDR3 residues: CASSQVGGSPLHF. The CDR3 DNA sequence: TGTGCCAGCAGCCAAGTAGGAGGGTCACCCCTCCACTTT.

The chain joins TRBV29-1 to TRBJ1-2; weak D call: TRBD1 (5 bases). The CDR3 sequence is 16 residues long. With 2 bases removed from V and 3 bases from J, the gap between germline ends came to 19 bases. CDR1 SQVTM and CDR2 ANQGSEA come from the germline V gene. CDR3 DNA: TGCAGCGTTGAACTAGGAAATGGGCAGGGCGACTATGGCTACACCTTC. It codes for CSVELGNGQGDYGYTF.

V usage is TRBV5-1 and J usage is TRBJ2-5; TRBD2 matches at 10 bases. V trimming: 0 bases; J trimming: 0 bases; junction bases outside the gene matches: 5. Germline lookup yields CDR1 SGHRS and CDR2 YFSETQ. The CDR3 has 17 residues. The CDR3 loop reads CASSLAVTSGDQETQYF. As DNA, the CDR3 is TGCGCCAGCAGCTTGGCCGTCACTAGCGGGGACCAAGAGACCCAGTACTTC.

The genes are TRBV5-1 and TRBJ1-2; 9 bases align to TRBD1. Germline CDR1 and CDR2: SGHRS and YFSETQ. V shed 4 bases, J shed 5 bases, and the junction held 6 bases outside the gene matches. The CDR3 consists of 14 residues. CDR3: CASSPDRGRYGYTF. The CDR3 DNA reads as TGCGCCAGCAGCCCGGACAGGGGAAGATATGGCTACACCTTC.

The J gene is TRBJ1-2, the V gene TRBV12-3 or TRBV12-4; 7 bases are a match to TRBD1. The CDR3 length is 13 residues. V dropped 5 bases and J dropped 8; count of bases not matched to a gene: 8. The DNA for the CDR3 is TGTGCCAGCAGTACGACAGGGCCTATCGGCTACACCTTC. This encodes CASSTTGPIGYTF.

This CDR3 is CASSPGMGNYNSPLHF. The CDR3 DNA reads TGTGCCAGCAGCCCCGGGATGGGGAATTATAATTCACCCCTCCACTTT. The chain joins TRBV6-6 to TRBJ1-6; D call uncertain. V dropped 6 bases and J dropped 4 bases, with 16 bases sitting between them. This CDR3 contains 16 residues. The germline V gene encodes CDR1 MNHNY and CDR2 SVGAGI (reference sequence).

This clone has only a few counts. This sequence joins TRBV5-1 and TRBJ2-7; 10 nucleotides align to TRBD1. Losses at the gene ends were 7 bases for V and 4 bases for J; bases not matched to a gene: 8. This CDR3 has 14 residues. The germline CDR1 and CDR2 sequences are SGHRS and YFSETQ. The CDR3 bases are TGCGCCAGCGCCCCGGACAGGGGGAGGTACGAGCAGTACTTC. Protein: CASAPDRGRYEQYF.

The chain employs TRBV12-3 or TRBV12-4 and TRBJ1-2; D possibly corresponds to TRBD1 (6 bases). This CDR3 region has 13 residues. Trimming pared 3 bases from V and 8 bases from J, leaving 13 bases between. The CDR3 region has the DNA TGTGCCAGCAGTTTCGACAGGCGGGTAGGCTACACCTTC. Protein sequence: CASSFDRRVGYTF.

The rearrangement joins TRBV12-5 to TRBJ2-7; no firm D call. With 5 bases removed from V and 2 bases from J, the gap between germline ends came to 7 bases. The CDR3 extends over 12 amino acids. Germline CDR1 LGHNT, CDR2 FRNRAP. The CDR3 region has the DNA TGTGCTAGTGGTACTACAGCCTACGAGCAGTACTTC. Translation gives CASGTTAYEQYF.

This clone has a single count. V usage is TRBV6-6 and J usage is TRBJ1-1; TRBD1 might be the D (5 bases). V lost 4 bases and J lost 1, with 10 bases in between. Germline V gene sequence: CDR1 MNHNY, CDR2 SVGAGI (reference sequence). This CDR3 is 14 amino acids long. The CDR3 DNA reads TGTGCCAGCAGTTGGGGGGACGGGAACACTGAAGCTTTCTTT. This codes for CASSWGDGNTEAFF.

This chain connects TRBV7-9 to TRBJ1-2, with unresolved D. CDR3 length equals 11 residues. Looked up from germline, CDR1 is SEHNR and CDR2 is FQNEAQ (reference sequence). The V gene lost 1 base and the J gene lost 8 bases, with 5 bases spanning the gap. The DNA for the CDR3 is TGTGCCAGCAGCTTAGTTCGAGGCTACACCTTC. Its translation is CASSLVRGYTF. The full variable domain, its missing parts supplied by reference TRBV7-9 and TRBJ1-2, is DTGVSQNPRHKITKRGQNVTFRCDPISEHNRLYWYRQTLGQGPEFLTYFQNEAQLEKSRLLSDRFSAERPKGSFSTLEIQRTEQGDSAMYLCASSLVRGYTFGSGTRLTVV.

This chain uses TRBV19 with TRBJ1-6; no clear D gene. Between the trimmed V and J ends, which lost 6 bases and 14 bases, there was a span of 14 bases. The CDR3 has 12 residues. Germline V gene data show CDR1 as LNHDA and CDR2 as SQIVND (reference sequence). For the CDR3, the DNA is TGTGCCAGTAGCGTAGGACCAGCAGCCCTCCACTTT. The encoded protein is CASSVGPAALHF.

CDR3 in amino acids: CASSRMTGTEAYGYTF. CDR3 DNA: TGTGCCAGCAGCCGAATGACCGGGACGGAAGCCTATGGCTACACCTTC. The J gene is TRBJ1-2, the V gene TRBV3-1 (or the pseudogene TRBV3-2); TRBD1 is a possible D gene (5 bases). Trimming shortened V by 4 bases and J by 4 bases, and 19 bases separated the two germline ends. The CDR3 totals 16 residues. Germline loops: CDR1 LGHDT, CDR2 YNNKEL (reference sequence).

This rearrangement joins TRBV5-1 to TRBJ2-5, with TRBD2 matching over 7 bases. CDR3 size: 16 residues. Germline V gene sequence: CDR1 SGHRS, CDR2 YFSETQ. V was pared by 1 base and J by 1 base, with 7 bases of the junction left unmatched. DNA for the CDR3: TGCGCCAGCAGCTTGTTGTCAGCGGGGCCCCAAGAGACCCAGTACTTC. Its protein product is CASSLLSAGPQETQYF.

For the CDR3, the DNA is TGTGCTAGTGGCCCCTACGCGGGACTAGTGGCGGATACGCAGTATTTT. The encoded protein is CASGPYAGLVADTQYF. This chain joins TRBV12-5 and TRBJ2-3; TRBD2 matches 8 bases. The germline CDR1 and CDR2 sequences are LGHNT and FRNRAP. CDR3 length: 16 amino acids. With 6 bases clipped from V and 6 bases from J, the junction kept 14 bases outside the gene matches.

The V call is TRBV7-2, the J call TRBJ1-5; D call uncertain. Trimming removed 3 bases from V and 0 bases from J, with 6 bases in between. The germline V gene has CDR1 SGHTA and CDR2 FQGNSA. CDR3 length equals 14 residues. The DNA of the CDR3 is TGTGCCAGCAGCTTCCGGGCTAGCAATCAGCCCCAGCATTTT. Its translation: CASSFRASNQPQHF.

The gene calls are TRBV5-5 and TRBJ2-3, with D perhaps TRBD2 (6 bases). Trimming shortened V by 0 bases and J by 5 bases, and 7 bases separated the two germline ends. This CDR3 spans 13 amino acids. CDR1 SGHKS and CDR2 YYEKEE come from the germline V gene (reference sequence). CDR3 sequence (DNA): TGTGCCAGCAGCTTGGCGGGGGTAGATACGCAGTATTTT. Its protein is CASSLAGVDTQYF.

The chain combines TRBV9 with TRBJ1-3; TRBD1 matches at 7 bases. V shed 3 bases, J shed 8 bases, and the junction held 14 bases outside the gene matches. CDR1 is SGDLS and CDR2 is YYNGEE in the germline V gene. The CDR3 extends over 16 amino acids. CDR3 coding DNA: TGTGCCAGCAGCGGATTGACAGGGTCGCATGAATACACCATATATTTT. This codes for CASSGLTGSHEYTIYF. Full variable domain (remainder filled in from reference TRBV9 and TRBJ1-3): DSGVTQTPKHLITATGQRVTLRCSPRSGDLSVYWYQQSLDQGLQFLIQYYNGEERAKGNILERFSAQQFPDLHSELNLSSLELGDSALYFCASSGLTGSHEYTIYFGEGSWLTVV.

The rearrangement joins TRBV27 to TRBJ1-2; possibly TRBD1 for D (6 bases). The germline V gene has CDR1 MNHEY and CDR2 SMNVEV (reference sequence). V was pared by 4 bases and J by 8 bases, with 14 bases between. The CDR3 totals 13 residues. For the CDR3, the DNA is TGTGCCAGCAGTTACAGGGTCCAGGGGGGCTACACCTTC. Amino acids: CASSYRVQGGYTF.